The clone carrying this T cell receptor beta chain was detected many times. Its antigen remains unknown. Trimming took 1 base from V and 4 from J, leaving 16 bases between them. CDR3 length: 15 residues. The V gene's germline CDR1 is SQVTM and CDR2 ANQGSEA. The library protocol tagged individual cDNA molecules with unique molecular identifiers. In TCRdb, the 5' RACE reads were re-called with MiXCR into one record per CDR3 protein. The table includes around 21,000 distinct CDR3 sequences, 4% to 4.5% detected once. The sample comes from a study of early T cells in non-severe SARS-CoV-2 infection. Study details: Sequencing targeted bulk RNA from unsorted whole blood, leaving chains unpaired. Overall study findings and caveats: A preference for anti-spike CD8 responses marked VDJdb matching, which missed private and CD4 specificities.

Sequenced material: whole blood. The receptor was isolated from an adult who was a healthcare worker with PCR-confirmed SARS-CoV-2 infection or an uninfected control (not recorded which). The chain is built from TRBV29-1 and TRBJ2-5; D is ambiguous. The CDR3 is CSVEGRARLIETQYF. DNA of the CDR3: TGCAGCGTTGAAGGTCGGGCCAGGTTAATAGAGACCCAGTACTTC.